A selection of T cell receptor beta chains follows, all from one sample in a study of T cell changes during pregnancy in multiple sclerosis. The table came from immunoSEQ multiplex PCR; TCRdb's copy has only in-frame clones and leaves some out. The table includes 85,000 to 130,000 clones, 94% detected once. The material sequenced was peripheral blood, taken before pregnancy. The receptors come from a female donor with multiple sclerosis, enrolled in a pregnancy study. Both conserved end residues are part of each CDR3. A D gene is named only where the DNA matches it firmly. A clone size is listed for some rows: how often the clone was seen (once, few, many), or a class if it is expanded.

TRBV4-1	TRBJ1-1	TRBD1	few	14	TGCGCCAGCAGCATAACACAGGGGGCCCCTGAAGCTTTCTTT	CASSITQGAPEAFF
TRBV10-1	TRBJ1-1	TRBD1	-	13	TGCGCCAGCAGTGAGCTGAGACAGGGTTTTGCTTTCTTT	CASSELRQGFAFF
TRBV6-5	TRBJ2-2	-	once	12	TGTGCCAGCATGACTTACACCGGGGAGCTGTTTTTT	CASMTYTGELFF
TRBV30	TRBJ1-4	-	-	14	TGTGCCTGGAGTGTAGGGCAGGGGCAGGAAAAACTGTTTTTT	CAWSVGQGQEKLFF
TRBV10-3	TRBJ2-3	-	-	13	TGTGCCATCAGTGGGGGGGACTTCGATACGCAGTATTTT	CAISGGDFDTQYF
TRBV9	TRBJ2-3	TRBD2	-	15	TGTGCCAGCAGCCAATCTAGCGGGGACACAGATACGCAGTATTTT	CASSQSSGDTDTQYF
TRBV19	TRBJ1-2	-	-	14	TGTGCCAGCCTACAGGCTGGGTCCGCTGGAGGCTACACCTTC	CASLQAGSAGGYTF
TRBV18	TRBJ1-1	-	-	15	TGTGCCAGCTCACCACGCCCGGGAAGAGACACTGAAGCTTTCTTT	CASSPRPGRDTEAFF
TRBV30	TRBJ2-1	TRBD1	-	13	TGTGCCTGGAACCTTCAGGGGGCCGGAGAGCAGTTCTTC	CAWNLQGAGEQFF
TRBV6-1	TRBJ2-1	TRBD2	-	14	TGTGCCAGCAGTGCTAGCGGATTGTACAATGAGCAGTTCTTC	CASSASGLYNEQFF
TRBV11-2	TRBJ2-1	-	-	14	TGTGCCAGCAGCGCCAGGGTAGGGGACAATGAGCAGTTCTTC	CASSARVGDNEQFF
TRBV5-6	TRBJ2-1	-	-	13	TGTGCCAGCAGCTTTTCGAGCTCCAATGAGCAGTTCTTC	CASSFSSSNEQFF
TRBV5-4	TRBJ2-1	TRBD2	-	13	TGTGCCAGCAGCTTCCCTAGCGGCAATGAGCAGTTCTTC	CASSFPSGNEQFF
TRBV12-5	TRBJ2-1	TRBD2	-	17	TGTGCTAGTGGTTTGGTACTGGGGACTAGCGCTTACAATGAGCAGTTCTTC	CASGLVLGTSAYNEQFF
TRBV19	TRBJ1-1	TRBD1	-	13	TGTGCCAGTAGTGTCCAGGGGGACACTGAAGCTTTCTTT	CASSVQGDTEAFF
TRBV4-2	TRBJ1-5	-	-	13	TGTGCCAGCAGCCAAGACCAGAATCAGCCCCAGCATTTT	CASSQDQNQPQHF
TRBV4-2	TRBJ2-3	TRBD1	-	15	TGTGCCAGCAGCCCGGGACAGGGAGTCACAGATACGCAGTATTTT	CASSPGQGVTDTQYF
TRBV19	TRBJ2-1	-	-	13	TGTGCCAGTAGTATTTCTAGTTTCAATGAGCAGTTCTTC	CASSISSFNEQFF
TRBV5-1	TRBJ2-7	-	-	15	TGCGCCAGCAGCTCGGACGGAGGGTTACTAAGGAAGCAGTACTTC	CASSSDGGLLRKQYF
TRBV6-1	TRBJ1-3	TRBD1	-	15	TGTGCCAGCAGGGCACAGGGGGCGTCTGGAAACACCATATATTTT	CASRAQGASGNTIYF
TRBV4-1	TRBJ2-7	TRBD1	-	12	TGCGCCAGCAGCACCAGGGACAGGGAGCAGTACTTC	CASSTRDREQYF
TRBV5-1	TRBJ2-1	TRBD1	-	15	TGCGCCAGCAGCTTCGGGACAGGGGCGTACAATGAGCAGTTCTTC	CASSFGTGAYNEQFF
TRBV11-2	TRBJ2-1	-	-	16	TGTGCCAGCAGCTTAGGAGTCAGGTCTTGGAACAATGAGCAGTTCTTC	CASSLGVRSWNNEQFF
TRBV7-8	TRBJ1-2	TRBD1	once	14	TGTGCCAGCAGCCTAGGGACAGGGGGCTATGGCTACACCTTC	CASSLGTGGYGYTF
TRBV6-5	TRBJ1-2	-	-	15	TGTGCCAGCAGTCCCACCCCCTGGGCAAACTATGGCTACACCTTC	CASSPTPWANYGYTF
TRBV28	TRBJ1-2	TRBD1	-	12	TGTGCCAGCAGTTTGGGGCAGGGGGCTCAGACCTTC	CASSLGQGAQTF
TRBV4-1	TRBJ2-2	-	-	13	TGCGCCAGCAGCCAAGACTACACCGGGGAGCTGTTTTTT	CASSQDYTGELFF
TRBV30	TRBJ2-7	TRBD1	-	14	TGTGCCTGGGGGGGACAGGGAACATCCTACGAGCAGTACTTC	CAWGGQGTSYEQYF
TRBV28	TRBJ2-1	-	-	13	TGTGCCAGCAGTTCTGGACTTTACAATGAGCAGTTCTTC	CASSSGLYNEQFF
TRBV4-2	TRBJ2-7	-	-	16	TGTGCCAGCAGCCAAGATGCGGGGGCCGGGTTGGCCGAGCAGTACTTC	CASSQDAGAGLAEQYF
TRBV27	TRBJ2-2	TRBD1	once	18	TGTGCCAGCAGTCCTCCCCGACAGGGGTTGACGAACACCGGGGAGCTGTTTTTT	CASSPPRQGLTNTGELFF
TRBV27	TRBJ1-5	-	once	14	TGTGCCAGCAGTTTAATCTACGGTAATCAGCCCCAGCATTTT	CASSLIYGNQPQHF
TRBV11-2	TRBJ2-2	-	-	16	TGTGCCAGCAGCGGAGCCGGGACAATGGGGACCGGGGAGCTGTTTTTT	CASSGAGTMGTGELFF
TRBV27	TRBJ2-7	-	-	17	TGTGCCAGCAGTACAAACACCAATTACGACAGAGCCTACGAGCAGTACTTC	CASSTNTNYDRAYEQYF
TRBV7-9	TRBJ2-7	-	once	14	TGTGCCAGCAGCTTCGGGCTAGCTCCCAACGAGCAGTACTTC	CASSFGLAPNEQYF
TRBV30	TRBJ2-5	TRBD1	-	15	TGTGCCTGGAGCCTAATGGGACAGCTTCAAGAGACCCAGTACTTC	CAWSLMGQLQETQYF